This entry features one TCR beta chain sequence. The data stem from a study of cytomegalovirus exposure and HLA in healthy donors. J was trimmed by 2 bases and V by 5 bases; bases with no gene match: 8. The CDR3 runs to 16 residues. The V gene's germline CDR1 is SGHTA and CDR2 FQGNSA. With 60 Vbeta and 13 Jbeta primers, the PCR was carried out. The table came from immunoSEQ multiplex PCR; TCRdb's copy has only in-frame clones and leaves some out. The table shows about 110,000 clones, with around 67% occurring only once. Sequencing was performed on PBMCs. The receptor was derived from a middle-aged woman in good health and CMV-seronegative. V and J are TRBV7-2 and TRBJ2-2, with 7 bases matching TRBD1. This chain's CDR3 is CASSLQSGGNTGELFF. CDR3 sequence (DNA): TGTGCCAGCAGCCTGCAGTCAGGGGGTAACACCGGGGAGCTGTTTTTT.